This record covers a single T cell receptor beta chain. Sequencing used immunoSEQ multiplex PCR; TCRdb keeps in-frame clones, though not all of them. Counted here are 75,000 to 90,000 clones, 75% to 95% occurring once; the ten biggest clones make up 1.9%. This sample stems from a study of blood T cell repertoires in COVID-19. At the level of the study: Italy, Spain and the United States were the sources of the convalescent and acute COVID-19 samples. PBMCs, B-cell-depleted T cells, or T cells were the source of the cDNA or gDNA that made up the material.

The CDR3 covers 14 residues. CDR1 is SGHVS and CDR2 is FNYEAQ in the germline V gene. Trimming cost V 3 bases and J 5 bases, with 13 bases left between them. The gene calls are TRBV7-6 and TRBJ2-5; perhaps TRBD2 as D (6 bases). Sequencing input: peripheral blood. This clonotype was sampled from a woman between 45 and 65 years old in a cohort sampled during active COVID-19. The CDR3: CASSLGTGLETQYF. In DNA form, the CDR3 reads TGTGCCAGCAGCTTGGGGACTGGGCTGGAGACCCAGTACTTC. Supplemented by reference TRBV7-6 and TRBJ2-5, the full variable domain reads GAGVSQSPRYKVTKRGQDVALRCDPISGHVSLYWYRQALGQGPEFLTYFNYEAQQDKSGLPNDRFSAERPEGSISTLTIQRTEQRDSAMYRCASSLGTGLETQYFGPGTRLLVL.